These 32 T cell receptor beta chains came from one sample sequenced in a study of identical twins (TCRdb year 2016). The library was prepared using 5' RACE. Sequencing was carried out with an Illumina HiSeq 2000. TCRdb's own reprocessing of the public reads used fastp at Q25 and MiXCR and kept productive beta chains. Every distinct CDR3 protein forms one entry, paired with its most common genes and DNA. The sample table records 1.5 million or so distinct CDR3 sequences; 25% to 35% of these occur just once. About 0.3% of the sample is held by the ten biggest clonotypes. Input material: cord blood. The receptors were gathered from a newborn girl in good health.

This clonotype has a single count. V gene TRBV6-5 combines with J gene TRBJ2-5; possibly TRBD1 or TRBD2 for D (6 bases each). The CDR3 has 15 amino acids. CDR1 is MNHEY and CDR2 is SVGAGI in the germline V gene. Trimming took 6 bases from V and 11 from J, leaving 25 bases between them. The CDR3 region has the DNA TGTGCCAGCAGGACCGGGTCGGGGGCCTACAATGAGCAGTACTTC. The encoded protein is CASRTGSGAYNEQYF.

This clonotype came up a few times. The rearrangement joins TRBV10-3 to TRBJ1-2; the match to TRBD1 covers 7 bases. CDR3 length: 14 amino acids. Germline V CDR1 and CDR2: ENHRY, SYGVKD. The ends lost 0 bases at V and 8 bases at J; junction bases unmatched: 6. CDR3 sequence (DNA): TGTGCCATCAGTGAGTCAGACAGGGTAGAGGGCTACACCTTC. Protein product: CAISESDRVEGYTF.

The chain has TRBV4-1 and TRBJ2-4; possible D gene TRBD1, 6 bases. V was cut by 3 bases and J by 4 bases, with 16 bases left in between. The CDR3 has 16 amino acids. CDR1 is MGHRA and CDR2 is YSYEKL in the germline V gene. CDR3: CASSHDKRDMKNIQYF. The CDR3, as DNA: TGCGCCAGCAGCCATGATAAAAGGGACATGAAAAACATTCAGTACTTC.

The CDR3 DNA follows: TGCAGTGCTAGAGTCCCCCGGGGGACAAGCTACTTTAGGAACACTGAAGCTTTCTTT. As protein: CSARVPRGTSYFRNTEAFF. J is TRBJ1-1 and V is TRBV20-1, with D perhaps TRBD1 (6 bases). The CDR3 extends over 19 amino acids. Deletions cut 1 base from V and 1 base from J, with 25 bases between. Per germline, CDR1 DFQATT and CDR2 SNEGSKA (reference sequence).

To note about this clonotype: This may be a read error, as it is one base from a much larger clone. The rearrangement joins TRBV12-3 or TRBV12-4 to TRBJ2-3, with 9 bases that match TRBD2. Trimming cost V 5 bases and J 4 bases; bases outside gene matches: 10. The CDR3 length is 16 residues. The CDR3 region is CASSPRTSVGPDTQYF. The CDR3 DNA sequence: TGTGCCAGCAGTCCTCGGACTAGCGTGGGGCCAGATACGCAGTATTTT.

Regarding this clonotype: At one end the junction does not follow the germline gene, possibly because of a read error. V and J are TRBV28 and TRBJ1-6; TRBD1 matches at 9 bases. Germline V lookup: CDR1 MDHEN, CDR2 SYDVKM. There are 14 residues in the CDR3. CDR3 coding DNA: TGCGCCAGCAGTCTGACCGGGACAGGGTCACCCCTCCACTTT. Translating it yields CASSLTGTGSPLHF.

This clonotype appeared a single time. The chain recombines TRBV5-1 with TRBJ2-2; the D is unclear. Trimming stripped 0 bases from V and 0 bases from J, with 9 bases between. Germline CDR1 is SGHRS and CDR2 is YFSETQ. The CDR3 has 16 residues. DNA of the CDR3: TGCGCCAGCAGCTTGGCCCGGACGCCGAACACCGGGGAGCTGTTTTTT. Its protein product is CASSLARTPNTGELFF.

The chain combines TRBV11-3 with TRBJ1-1, with a tentative D call TRBD1 (6 bases). Germline-derived CDR1 and CDR2 are SGHNT and YENEEA. This CDR3 spans 19 amino acids. The V end lost 0 bases, the J end lost 4 bases, and 24 bases lay between the germline ends. The CDR3 loop is CASSLDLTSGGRRGTEAFF. In DNA, the CDR3 is TGTGCCAGCAGCTTAGACCTTACATCGGGGGGGCGCAGGGGCACTGAAGCTTTCTTT.

This clonotype was recorded at least ten times. This rearrangement joins TRBV4-1 to TRBJ2-1; 9 bases agree with TRBD2. Trimming at V came to 3 bases and at J to 4 bases, leaving 7 bases not matched to a gene. CDR3 size: 16 residues. Germline assignment: CDR1 MGHRA and CDR2 YSYEKL. The DNA of the CDR3 is TGCGCCAGCAGCCAGCCGGGACTAGCCGTTTACAATGAGCAGTTCTTC. It yields the protein CASSQPGLAVYNEQFF.

There are a few counts of this clonotype. This chain connects TRBV28 to TRBJ2-7; 9 bases fit TRBD1. Germline trimming cut 4 bases from V and 4 bases from J; bases unmatched to any gene: 8. Looked up from germline, CDR1 is MDHEN and CDR2 is SYDVKM. The CDR3 spans 15 residues. CDR3 nucleotides: TGTGCCAGCAGTTCCACTCCGGGACAGGGATACGAGCAGTACTTC. It translates to CASSSTPGQGYEQYF.

The V gene is TRBV6-1, the J gene TRBJ1-5; D is undetermined. The V gene's germline CDR1 is MNHNS and CDR2 SASEGT. This CDR3 spans 13 amino acids. Deletions cut 0 bases from V and 10 bases from J, with 10 bases between. In nucleotides, the CDR3 is TGTGCCAGCAGTGAAGCGCTTGGGATACCCCAGCATTTT. Translating gives CASSEALGIPQHF.

The chain carries TRBV7-6 and TRBJ2-1; 9 nucleotides agree with TRBD2. This CDR3 has 17 amino acids. Per germline, CDR1 SGHVS and CDR2 FNYEAQ. After removal of 2 bases from V and 3 bases from J, the junction contained 8 bases not matched to a gene. CDR3 sequence (DNA): TGTGCCAGCAGCTTAATAATAGCGGGGGCTTACTACAATGAGCAGTTCTTC. The encoded protein is CASSLIIAGAYYNEQFF.

The chain uses TRBV29-1 and TRBJ2-1, with TRBD1 matching 10 bases. The CDR3 sequence is 14 residues long. Unmatched junction bases numbered 8, after V lost 3 bases and J lost 9 bases. Germline lookup yields CDR1 SQVTM and CDR2 ANQGSEA. For the CDR3, the DNA is TGCAGCGTTGACTCGGGGGGGACAGGGGTTGAGCAGTTCTTC. This codes for CSVDSGGTGVEQFF.

This clonotype was seen ten or more times. The rearrangement links TRBV9 to TRBJ2-3; 10 nucleotides line up with TRBD1. The V gene's germline CDR1 is SGDLS and CDR2 YYNGEE. CDR3 length: 17 residues. Trimming took 4 bases from V and 3 from J; bases not matched to a gene: 11. The CDR3 bases are TGTGCCAGCAGCCCCCGGGACAGGGGATTGAGAACAGATACGCAGTATTTT. Its translation is CASSPRDRGLRTDTQYF.

In DNA form, the CDR3 reads TGCGCCAGCAGCCATGCTGCCCCCAACAGGGAGGACTATGGCTACACCTTC. It specifies CASSHAAPNREDYGYTF. V and J are TRBV4-1 and TRBJ1-2; a possible D gene is TRBD1 (6 bases). Trimming removed 3 bases at V and 3 bases at J, with 20 bases between. Germline V CDR1 and CDR2: MGHRA, YSYEKL. The CDR3 runs 17 residues.

The sample holds a few counts of this clonotype. The chain combines TRBV7-2 with TRBJ2-1; 9 nucleotides match TRBD2. This CDR3 is built from 17 residues. CDR1 SGHTA and CDR2 FQGNSA come from the germline V gene. The J segment lost 10 bases and the V segment lost 5 bases, leaving 18 bases of the junction unmatched. CDR3 protein: CASSPDAPRGGRGEQFF. CDR3 in DNA: TGTGCCAGCAGCCCAGACGCGCCGCGGGGGGGCCGAGGGGAGCAGTTCTTC.

This clonotype has more than one count but fewer than ten. The chain is built from TRBV20-1 and TRBJ2-5, with TRBD2 matching over 7 bases. Germline loops: CDR1 DFQATT, CDR2 SNEGSKA (reference sequence). The CDR3 contains 14 residues. V shed 3 bases and J 7 bases; nucleotides not matched to a gene: 11. The CDR3 sequence: CSASYSSGDLTQYF. CDR3 coding DNA: TGCAGTGCTAGTTACTCCAGCGGGGACTTGACCCAGTACTTC.

This rearrangement joins TRBV12-3 or TRBV12-4 to TRBJ1-6, with a tentative D call TRBD1 (5 bases). The CDR3 spans 14 residues. V lost 7 bases, J lost 6 bases, and 13 bases lay in between. CDR3 residues: CASILDSLNSPLHF. The CDR3 coding sequence is TGTGCCAGCATACTAGACAGTCTTAATTCACCCCTCCACTTT.

V gene TRBV6-1 combines with J gene TRBJ1-2, with a tentative D call TRBD1 (6 bases). Trimming shortened V by 7 bases and J by 13 bases, and 16 bases separated the two germline ends. Germline CDR1 is MNHNS and CDR2 is SASEGT. The CDR3 is 11 residues long. CDR3 DNA sequence: TGTGCCAGCACCCAACGAGGACAGAGCACCTTC. Protein sequence: CASTQRGQSTF.

This chain uses TRBV30 with TRBJ2-7, with TRBD2 as a possible D gene (5 bases). Germline CDR1 reads GTSNPN; CDR2 reads SVGIG (reference sequence). Trimming cost V 8 bases and J 2 bases, with 16 bases left between them. The CDR3 contains 13 residues. CDR3 protein: CAGTPGSTYEQYF. In DNA, the CDR3 is TGTGCCGGAACCCCGGGAAGTACCTACGAGCAGTACTTC.

This chain joins TRBV27 and TRBJ1-5; D is ambiguous. V dropped 1 base and J dropped 6 bases, with 13 bases sitting between them. The CDR3 length is 15 residues. CDR1 and CDR2 (germline): MNHEY, SMNVEV (reference sequence). The CDR3 DNA reads TGTGCCAGCAGTTTATTAGGGTTAGCAGGTCAGCCCCAGCATTTT. Its protein product is CASSLLGLAGQPQHF.

The chain uses TRBV20-1 and TRBJ1-6; D is unresolved. The CDR3 consists of 14 residues. The V gene's germline CDR1 is DFQATT and CDR2 SNEGSKA (reference sequence). V was clipped by 2 bases and J by 9 bases, with 14 bases between them. CDR3 region: CSARFTGQSSPLHF. The CDR3 DNA follows: TGCAGTGCTAGATTCACGGGCCAGAGTTCACCCCTCCACTTT.

This clonotype turned up a few times. The chain uses TRBV5-1 and TRBJ2-3; 13 positions match TRBD2. The V segment lost 7 bases and the J segment 3 bases; nucleotides outside the gene matches: 2. This CDR3 region has 14 residues. Per germline, CDR1 SGHRS and CDR2 YFSETQ. CDR3 bases: TGCGCCAGCGGACTAGCGGGGGCGACAGATACGCAGTATTTT. Protein product: CASGLAGATDTQYF.

The chain recombines TRBV7-9 with TRBJ2-7; 7 bases line up with TRBD1. J gave up 4 bases and V 5 bases, and 8 bases lay outside the gene matches. CDR3 length: 14 residues. Looked up from germline, CDR1 is SEHNR and CDR2 is FQNEAQ (reference sequence). The CDR3 spells CASSRDRVIYEQYF. CDR3 nucleotides: TGTGCCAGCAGCAGAGACAGGGTAATATACGAGCAGTACTTC.

For the CDR3, the DNA is TGTGCCAGCAGTTTTACAGACACAGATACGCAGTATTTT. Translation gives CASSFTDTDTQYF. The V call is TRBV12-3 or TRBV12-4, the J call TRBJ2-3; no firm D call. V lost 3 bases and J lost 2, with 6 bases in between. The CDR3 runs 13 residues.

V and J are TRBV20-1 and TRBJ1-2; 10 nucleotides match TRBD1. The V and J ends lost 6 bases and 2 bases, in that order; junction bases with no gene match: 9. Germline loops: CDR1 DFQATT, CDR2 SNEGSKA (reference sequence). The CDR3 has 15 amino acids. The CDR3 spells CSATRTGQGNYGYTF. CDR3 nucleotides: TGCAGTGCCACAAGAACGGGACAGGGGAACTATGGCTACACCTTC.

The V gene is TRBV7-9, the J gene TRBJ1-4; D unclear. Trimming cost V 1 base and J 7 bases, with 13 bases left between them. This CDR3 spans 15 amino acids. Germline CDR1 reads SEHNR; CDR2 reads FQNEAQ (reference sequence). This chain's CDR3 is CASSLGLAEVEKLFF. Here the CDR3 DNA reads TGTGCCAGCAGCTTAGGGTTAGCCGAAGTTGAAAAACTGTTTTTT.

Concerning this clonotype: The junction departs from the called germline gene at one end, perhaps through a read error. The chain employs TRBV4-2 and TRBJ2-1; 7 bases line up with TRBD2. This CDR3 is 17 amino acids long. Per the germline V gene, CDR1 is LGHNA and CDR2 is YNFKEQ. The CDR3 DNA is TGTGCCATCAGCCAAGCGGGGAAGTCGAGCTCCTACAATGAGCAGTTCTTC. Protein sequence: CAISQAGKSSSYNEQFF.

This clonotype was observed a handful of times. The chain joins TRBV6-5 to TRBJ2-7; D assignment may be TRBD1 or TRBD2 (5 bases each). This CDR3 is 15 amino acids long. V was trimmed by 6 bases and J by 3 bases, leaving 18 bases between them. Germline values: CDR1 MNHEY, CDR2 SVGAGI. CDR3: CASRPTRGPFYEQYF. CDR3 DNA: TGTGCCAGCAGACCCACTAGGGGTCCTTTCTACGAGCAGTACTTC.

As regards this clonotype: Mismatch with germline at one junction end may stem from a read error. The chain is built from TRBV20-1 and TRBJ2-4; D not certain. The J call may be faulty, since TRBJ2-7 better matches the DNA end. Germline V gives CDR1 DFQATT, CDR2 SNEGSKA (reference sequence). This CDR3 spans 14 amino acids. The CDR3 region has the DNA TGCGGTGCTAGAGTGGGGATAAGACTCTACGAGCAGTACTTC. Its protein is CGARVGIRLYEQYF.

This clonotype was seen a single time. V usage is TRBV5-1 and J usage is TRBJ2-5; D unclear. This CDR3 has 16 amino acids. V was pared by 0 bases and J by 1 base, with 13 bases between. Germline values: CDR1 SGHRS, CDR2 YFSETQ. The CDR3 DNA reads as TGCGCCAGCAGCTTGGGGGGATCTCACTCCCAAGAGACCCAGTACTTC. The encoded protein is CASSLGGSHSQETQYF.

This clonotype was observed a handful of times. V and J are TRBV20-1 and TRBJ2-7, with TRBD1 identical over 7 bases. Unmatched junction bases numbered 2, after V lost 1 base and J lost 2 bases. The CDR3 contains 13 residues. Germline V lookup: CDR1 DFQATT, CDR2 SNEGSKA (reference sequence). CDR3 coding DNA: TGCAGTGCTAGAGGGGACAGTCCCTACGAGCAGTACTTC. Its translation is CSARGDSPYEQYF.